This TCR beta chain was profiled in a study of T cell repertoires in cytomegalovirus infection (dated by TCRdb to between 2018 and 2021). Background for the entire study: Recently identified HLA-C-restricted CMV epitopes, whose presentation resists viral immunomodulation, were targeted by peptide stimulations together with well-studied HLA-B-restricted epitopes. Donor HLA type was relevant to the analysis, because carriage of CMV infection together with the matching HLA type was indicated by public TCR beta signatures. The research as a whole found: Cumulative frequency of public TCR beta family members discriminated carriers of CMV infection plus the relevant HLA type in this cohort and an independent approximately 400-donor cohort. In the ex vivo response, HLA-C-restricted CMV-specific TCR beta clonotypes were dominant, and in two of eight donors the single most frequent clonotype came from this HLA-C-restricted group.

This clonotype was seen a handful of times. Its antigen remains undetermined. It has no much larger one-base neighbor in the sample; base qualities were not kept. Trimming removed 1 base from V and 7 bases from J, leaving 11 bases between the germline ends. CDR3 length: 14 amino acids, cysteine to phenylalanine. Of the read, only the CDR3 DNA is kept; its 42 bases are in frame from base 1. In the germline V gene, CDR1 corresponds to SGHTA and CDR2 to FQGNSA. The sample's treatment or condition label, in plain terms: in vitro stimulation with specific CMV peptide epitopes to enrich CMV-specific T cells. The data were produced on an Illumina HiSeq 1500. TCRdb trimmed the raw reads at Q25, called clones with MiXCR and kept productive beta chains. CDR3 protein duplicates are merged, each entry listing the most common genes and DNA. Recorded for this sample are about 480,000 distinct CDR3 sequences; around a third of them occurred a single time. The ten largest account for 15% to 20% of the sample.

The chain is encoded by TRBV7-2 joined to TRBJ2-1; there is no confident call for the D gene. This TCR derives from a human donor in good health (CMV status not recorded). Some clones in this sample may be carry-over from other donors' samples. The sample here was cultured PBMCs, taken from culture after CMV antigen stimulation. The DNA sequence follows: TGTGCCAGCAGCTTAGAACAACAGTCTAATGAGCAGTTCTTC. The encoded protein is CASSLEQQSNEQFF.